What follows is one TCR beta chain and its context. Antigen specificity is unknown. From the 5' RACE reads, TCRdb called clonotypes with MiXCR, one entry per CDR3 protein. The table has about 430,000 distinct CDR3 sequences, about a fifth seen once; the top ten hold 12%. This record belongs to a study of identical twins. Study results and limitations: Cross-sectional statistics underpinned the conclusions; the same donors were not followed. Abundant beta clonotypes from cord blood had fewer insertions, unlike memory repertoires, which showed none. Those out-of-frame alpha sequences shared by twins showed an excess of low generation probability. Twins' surplus sharing was weaker for beta out-of-frame sequences.

The CDR3 consists of 16 residues. The V gene's germline CDR1 is LGHNA and CDR2 YNFKEQ. Trimming took 5 bases from V and 1 from J, leaving 14 bases between them. The chain employs TRBV4-2 and TRBJ2-2; D is unclear. Material: naive T cells sorted from blood. This receptor was identified in a man in his fifties in good health. CDR3 residues: CASSYLTNLNTGELFF. The CDR3 DNA reads TGTGCCAGCAGCTATCTTACCAATCTGAACACCGGGGAGCTGTTTTTT.